One sample yielded the 31 T cell receptor beta chains listed below, sequenced in a study of neurological immune-mediated disorders. As for time point: technical triplicate 3. MiXCR, applied by TCRdb to the 5' RACE reads, yields one record per CDR3 protein. The data contain some 30,000 distinct CDR3 sequences, about a sixth of them seen just once; the ten biggest clones take up less than 5.5%. The sample consisted of CD4+ T cells from blood. These receptors were collected from a female donor with HTLV-1-associated myelopathy (HAM/TSP).

This clonotype has a count of ten or more. The rearrangement links TRBV20-1 to TRBJ1-1; a weak D match, TRBD1 (5 bases). This CDR3 has 14 residues. Germline loops: CDR1 DFQATT, CDR2 SNEGSKA (reference sequence). The V and J ends lost 0 bases and 6 bases respectively, with 14 bases between them. Here the CDR3 reads CSAREVAGWAEAFF. CDR3 bases: TGCAGTGCTAGAGAGGTAGCAGGGTGGGCTGAAGCTTTCTTT.

The V and J genes are TRBV10-2 and TRBJ2-3; 11 positions agree with TRBD2. J gave up 3 bases and V 2 bases, and 4 bases lay outside the gene matches. Germline CDR1 WSHSY, CDR2 SAAADI. The CDR3 is 16 residues long. The CDR3 here is CASSETSGRGTDTQYF. In nucleotides, the CDR3 is TGCGCCAGCAGTGAGACTAGCGGGAGAGGAACAGATACGCAGTATTTT.

This clonotype was detected ten times or more. J is TRBJ2-7 and V is TRBV6-5; 7 bases fit TRBD1. Germline CDR1 is MNHEY and CDR2 is SVGAGI. The CDR3 extends over 15 amino acids. With 4 bases clipped from V and 6 bases from J, the junction kept 12 bases outside the gene matches. CDR3 DNA sequence: TGTGCCAGCAGTTCTGTCGGACAGGATCAGGGCGAGCAGTACTTC. This sequence encodes CASSSVGQDQGEQYF.

This clonotype occurred many times. CDR3 loop: CASNLFGTGANTEAFF. The CDR3 DNA follows: TGTGCCAGCAACCTTTTTGGTACAGGCGCGAACACTGAAGCTTTCTTT. J is TRBJ1-1 and V is TRBV11-2, with D possibly being TRBD1 (5 bases). Trimming shortened V by 7 bases and J by 1 base, and 19 bases separated the two germline ends. Germline lookup yields CDR1 SGHAT and CDR2 FQNNGV. The CDR3 is 16 residues long.

This clonotype has a count of ten or more. The chain combines TRBV5-6 with TRBJ1-5; D not certain. The CDR3 is 15 residues long. The germline V gene encodes CDR1 SGHDT and CDR2 YYEEEE. V was trimmed by 4 bases and J by 3 bases, leaving 14 bases between them. The CDR3 nucleotides read TGTGCCAGCAGCCTGTGGGCGGCCCCCAATCAGCCCCAGCATTTT. Translation: CASSLWAAPNQPQHF.

Within the sample, this clonotype is medium-sized. This chain links TRBV5-1 with TRBJ1-5; D is perhaps TRBD1 (5 bases). The CDR3 is 16 residues long. Germline assignment: CDR1 SGHRS and CDR2 YFSETQ. With 3 bases removed from V and 5 bases from J, the gap between germline ends came to 18 bases. CDR3 amino acids: CASSCPGGKCDQPQHF. CDR3 nucleotide sequence: TGCGCCAGCAGCTGCCCCGGGGGGAAGTGTGATCAGCCCCAGCATTTT.

This clonotype was observed many times. The chain links TRBV20-1 to TRBJ2-4, with 8 bases fitting TRBD2. This CDR3 spans 14 amino acids. Looked up from germline, CDR1 is DFQATT and CDR2 is SNEGSKA (reference sequence). Trimming cost V 5 bases and J 2 bases; bases outside gene matches: 5. The CDR3 protein is CSALQRETKNIQYF. DNA for the CDR3: TGCAGTGCTCTGCAGCGGGAGACCAAAAACATTCAGTACTTC.

This clonotype occurred many times. The genes are TRBV5-1 and TRBJ2-1, with D maybe TRBD1 (5 bases). CDR3 length: 14 residues. Germline CDR1 SGHRS, CDR2 YFSETQ. V lost 0 bases and J 7 bases, leaving 11 bases between the germline ends. The CDR3 DNA follows: TGCGCCAGCAGCTTGGTGCCCAGGGCAAATGAGCAGTTCTTC. Amino acid sequence: CASSLVPRANEQFF.

This clonotype was seen many times. The chain links TRBV7-2 to TRBJ2-5; D is possibly TRBD1 or TRBD2 (6 bases each). The ends were cut back, 5 bases at V and 2 bases at J, with 15 bases in the middle. The V gene's germline CDR1 is SGHTA and CDR2 FQGNSA. The CDR3 extends over 15 amino acids. For the CDR3, the DNA is TGTGCCAGCAGCCCACAGGGAGGTCGTCAAGAGACCCAGTACTTC. The encoded protein is CASSPQGGRQETQYF. Based on the CDR3 plus reference TRBV7-2 and TRBJ2-5, the full variable domain is GAGVSQSPSNKVTEKGKDVELRCDPISGHTALYWYRQSLGQGLEFLIYFQGNSAPDKSGLPSDRFSAERTGGSVSTLTIQRTQQEDSAVYLCASSPQGGRQETQYFGPGTRLLVL.

This chain joins TRBV18 and TRBJ2-7, with D hard to call. Trimming pared 3 bases from V and 5 bases from J, leaving 11 bases between. CDR3 size: 13 residues. Germline CDR1 is KGHSH and CDR2 is LQKENI. The CDR3 region has the DNA TGTGCCAGCTCACCGGCCCCCCTCAACGAGCAGTACTTC. Translated: CASSPAPLNEQYF.

This clonotype was recorded many times. The genes are TRBV7-9 and TRBJ1-1, with D possibly being TRBD1 (5 bases). This CDR3 contains 12 residues. Trimming took 8 bases from V and 3 from J, leaving 10 bases between them. Germline values: CDR1 SEHNR, CDR2 FQNEAQ (reference sequence). The CDR3 sequence is CASPSGDTEAFF. CDR3 in DNA: TGTGCCAGCCCCTCGGGGGACACTGAAGCTTTCTTT.

This clonotype was detected many times. The V call is TRBV5-1, the J call TRBJ2-4; D is possibly TRBD1 (7 bases). The CDR3 sequence is 15 residues long. Germline loops: CDR1 SGHRS, CDR2 YFSETQ. V lost 0 bases, J lost 6 bases, and 13 bases lay in between. CDR3 nucleotides: TGCGCCAGCAGCTTGGGCGGGACAGACTTAAACATTCAGTACTTC. Protein: CASSLGGTDLNIQYF.

This clonotype appeared many times. J is TRBJ2-5 and V is TRBV2; 8 positions agree with TRBD2. The germline V gene has CDR1 SNHLY and CDR2 FYNNEI. CDR3 length equals 13 residues. The J segment lost 5 bases and the V segment lost 6 bases, leaving 5 bases of the junction unmatched. The CDR3 loop reads CASSRLARETQYF. The CDR3 coding sequence is TGTGCCAGCAGCAGACTAGCGAGGGAGACCCAGTACTTC.

This clonotype is categorized as medium-sized. The chain couples TRBV5-5 to TRBJ1-1; D gene ambiguous. V lost 1 base to trimming and J lost 0 bases, with 10 bases between them. This CDR3 comprises 15 residues. The germline CDR1 and CDR2 sequences are SGHKS and YYEKEE (reference sequence). DNA for the CDR3: TGTGCCAGCAGCTTGTCCCTCCGTATGAACACTGAAGCTTTCTTT. Translating gives CASSLSLRMNTEAFF. Supplemented by reference TRBV5-5 and TRBJ1-1, the full variable domain reads DAGVTQSPTHLIKTRGQQVTLRCSPISGHKSVSWYQQVLGQGPQFIFQYYEKEERGRGNFPDRFSARQFPNYSSELNVNALLLGDSALYLCASSLSLRMNTEAFFGQGTRLTVV.

This clonotype was seen repeatedly, ten times or more. This chain uses TRBV7-3 with TRBJ2-1, with TRBD2 matching 7 bases. CDR1 is SGHTA, CDR2 FQGTGA, per germline. The V gene end was trimmed by 5 bases and the J gene end by 9 bases; junction bases not matched to a gene: 13. CDR3 length: 15 residues. CDR3 region: CASSASGMWGVEQFF. CDR3 DNA sequence: TGTGCCAGCAGCGCAAGCGGGATGTGGGGCGTTGAGCAGTTCTTC.

Ten or more counts support this clonotype. The J gene is TRBJ2-1, the V gene TRBV5-1, with 11 bases that match TRBD2. Losses at the gene ends were 0 bases for V and 0 bases for J; bases not matched to a gene: 5. The CDR3 is 18 residues long. Germline CDR1 SGHRS, CDR2 YFSETQ. CDR3 nucleotide sequence: TGCGCCAGCAGCTTGGGACTAGCGGGGTATAGCTCCTACAATGAGCAGTTCTTC. It specifies CASSLGLAGYSSYNEQFF.

This clonotype was counted at least ten times. This chain joins TRBV6-5 and TRBJ2-3, with TRBD2 as a possible D gene (5 bases). CDR3 size: 15 residues. The V gene lost 2 bases and the J gene lost 2 bases, with 11 bases spanning the gap. Per the germline V gene, CDR1 is MNHEY and CDR2 is SVGAGI. The CDR3 region is CASSYATGYTDTQYF. For the CDR3, the DNA is TGTGCCAGCAGTTACGCGACGGGGTACACAGATACGCAGTATTTT.

The sample holds many counts of this clonotype. The chain has TRBV5-6 and TRBJ2-2; 7 positions agree with TRBD2. CDR1 SGHDT and CDR2 YYEEEE come from the germline V gene. Trimming took 5 bases from V and 4 from J; bases not matched to a gene: 5. CDR3 length: 14 amino acids. CDR3 protein: CASRDPGGTGELFF. Written as DNA, the CDR3 is TGTGCCAGCAGAGACCCGGGGGGCACCGGGGAGCTGTTTTTT.

This clonotype was picked up many times. This rearrangement joins TRBV9 to TRBJ2-7; D is perhaps TRBD1 (5 bases). V lost 2 bases, J lost 0 bases, and 6 bases lay in between. CDR3 length: 13 residues. CDR1 and CDR2 from the germline V gene are SGDLS and YYNGEE. For the CDR3, the DNA is TGTGCCAGCAGCGTGGACACCTCCTACGAGCAGTACTTC. Protein sequence: CASSVDTSYEQYF.

In this sample, this clonotype turned up many times. The gene calls are TRBV5-1 and TRBJ2-1; D unresolved. The CDR3 covers 12 residues. V was shortened by 4 bases and J by 10 bases, with 12 bases between the two germline ends. Germline-derived CDR1 and CDR2 are SGHRS and YFSETQ. CDR3 DNA: TGCGCCAGCAGCCCGGACCCCCGGGAGCAGTTCTTC. It yields the protein CASSPDPREQFF.

In this sample, this clonotype turned up many times. The V gene is TRBV5-5, the J gene TRBJ2-5; 7 bases are shared with TRBD2. In germline, CDR1 is SGHKS, CDR2 YYEKEE (reference sequence). The J segment lost 4 bases and the V segment lost 4 bases, leaving 4 bases of the junction unmatched. CDR3 length equals 13 residues. The CDR3 protein is CASSPGGTETQYF. The CDR3 DNA reads as TGTGCCAGCAGCCCCGGGGGGACAGAGACCCAGTACTTC.

This clonotype has a count of ten or more. The chain has TRBV4-3 and TRBJ1-4; TRBD1 matches 7 bases. Germline-derived CDR1 and CDR2 are LGHNA and YSLEER. V lost 0 bases and J lost 5; bases outside the gene matches: 3. This CDR3 has 15 residues. This chain's CDR3 is CASSQDPGQNEKLFF. CDR3 nucleotide sequence: TGCGCCAGCAGCCAAGATCCGGGACAGAATGAAAAACTGTTTTTT.

The chain carries TRBV20-1 and TRBJ1-5; a possible D gene is TRBD1 (6 bases). Trimming cost V 2 bases and J 5 bases, with 13 bases left between them. CDR3 size: 14 residues. Germline lookup yields CDR1 DFQATT and CDR2 SNEGSKA (reference sequence). The CDR3 sequence is CSARWGPAHQPQHF. CDR3 coding DNA: TGCAGTGCTAGATGGGGGCCAGCCCATCAGCCCCAGCATTTT.

This clonotype was recorded at least ten times. V and J are TRBV6-5 and TRBJ2-3; D ambiguous. The germline CDR1 and CDR2 sequences are MNHEY and SVGAGI. The CDR3 runs to 14 residues. V was trimmed by 2 bases and J by 3 bases, leaving 9 bases between them. The CDR3 loop reads CASSYTTLTDTQYF. The CDR3 bases are TGTGCCAGCAGTTACACGACCCTTACAGATACGCAGTATTTT.

This clonotype appeared many times. V usage is TRBV20-1 and J usage is TRBJ2-2; 8 nucleotides align to TRBD1. Germline lookup yields CDR1 DFQATT and CDR2 SNEGSKA (reference sequence). The CDR3 totals 13 residues. After removal of 6 bases from V and 1 base from J, the junction contained 1 base not matched to a gene. The CDR3 sequence: CSAGQENTGELFF. The CDR3, as DNA: TGCAGTGCGGGACAGGAGAACACCGGGGAGCTGTTTTTT.

V is TRBV5-1 and J is TRBJ2-2; 9 bases line up with TRBD1. V lost 10 bases, J lost 5 bases, and 12 bases stayed unmatched. This CDR3 has 15 residues. Germline loops: CDR1 SGHRS, CDR2 YFSETQ. The CDR3 loop is CAPTSHRGRTGELFF. The CDR3 nucleotides are TGCGCCCCTACTAGCCACAGGGGGCGGACCGGGGAGCTGTTTTTT.

This clonotype was seen at least ten times. The J gene is TRBJ2-5, the V gene TRBV20-1; 9 nucleotides agree with TRBD2. This CDR3 contains 13 residues. Germline V gene data show CDR1 as DFQATT and CDR2 as SNEGSKA (reference sequence). V was clipped by 5 bases and J by 4 bases; unmatched bases: 5. The CDR3 DNA follows: TGCAGTGCTTCAGCGGGGGGTGGAGAGACCCAGTACTTC. Protein: CSASAGGGETQYF.

The rearrangement joins TRBV5-1 to TRBJ2-2; 7 bases fit TRBD2. The ends lost 5 bases at V and 3 bases at J; junction bases unmatched: 7. The CDR3 is 15 amino acids. Germline V gives CDR1 SGHRS, CDR2 YFSETQ. The CDR3 sequence: CASRAVAGDTGELFF. In DNA form, the CDR3 reads TGCGCCAGCAGGGCTGTCGCGGGGGACACCGGGGAGCTGTTTTTT.

This clonotype was seen more than once but under ten times. The V gene is TRBV5-1, the J gene TRBJ2-1; D possibly uses TRBD1 or TRBD2 (5 bases each). The V gene lost 3 bases and the J gene lost 0 bases, with 10 bases spanning the gap. In germline, CDR1 is SGHRS, CDR2 YFSETQ. This CDR3 spans 15 amino acids. CDR3 sequence: CASSSAGSSYNEQFF. The CDR3 region has the DNA TGCGCCAGCAGCTCCGCAGGGAGCTCCTACAATGAGCAGTTCTTC.

This clonotype showed up many times. The genes are TRBV19 and TRBJ2-7, with D possibly matching TRBD2 (5 bases). The germline V gene encodes CDR1 LNHDA and CDR2 SQIVND (reference sequence). Trimming took off 4 bases at V and 7 bases at J, with 17 bases between the two ends. This CDR3 region has 14 residues. CDR3 protein: CASSTPRRPGEQYF. The DNA for the CDR3 is TGTGCCAGTAGTACCCCGCGGAGACCGGGAGAGCAGTACTTC. Together with reference TRBV19 and TRBJ2-7, the CDR3 gives the full variable domain: DGGITQSPKYLFRKEGQNVTLSCEQNLNHDAMYWYRQDPGQGLRLIYYSQIVNDFQKGDIAEGYSVSREKKESFPLTVTSAQKNPTAFYLCASSTPRRPGEQYFGPGTRLTVT.

This clonotype appeared many times. The CDR3 DNA follows: TGTGCCAGCACCTCCAGGGGCCAAAACGAGCAGTACTTC. Translated: CASTSRGQNEQYF. The genes are TRBV5-4 and TRBJ2-7, with a possible D match to TRBD1 (6 bases). The V gene lost 6 bases and the J gene lost 5 bases, with 15 bases spanning the gap. CDR3 length equals 13 residues. Looked up from germline, CDR1 is SGHNT and CDR2 is YYREEE (reference sequence).